This entry lists 9 T cell receptor beta chains sequenced from one sample in a study of technical replicates of blood from several donors listed by TCRdb under 2017. Receptor libraries were prepared by the immunoSEQ multiplex PCR assay. Held by TCRdb, this immuneACCESS table contains in-frame sequences only and omits some clones. Under half of the omission traces to an unresolved V gene where checked; the cause of the rest is unknown. This sample lists about 95,000 clones; about 95% were detected once. Of the sample, roughly 0.3% falls within the top ten clones. Sequencing used T cells isolated from PBMCs. Receptors originate from a human donor in good health.

This clone was seen only once. The chain employs TRBV2 and TRBJ2-3, with TRBD2 identical over 11 bases. The length of the CDR3 is 15 residues. Germline lookup yields CDR1 SNHLY and CDR2 FYNNEI. V lost 6 bases, J lost 4 bases, and 6 bases stayed unmatched. CDR3 amino acids: CASSATSGNADTQYF. The CDR3, as DNA: TGTGCCAGCAGCGCGACTAGCGGGAACGCAGATACGCAGTATTTT. Looking up the rest from reference TRBV2 and TRBJ2-3 gives the full variable domain: EPEVTQTPSHQVTQMGQEVILRCVPISNHLYFYWYRQILGQKVEFLVSFYNNEISEKSEIFDDQFSVERPDGSNFTLKIRSTKLEDSAMYFCASSATSGNADTQYFGPGTRLTVL.

The chain combines TRBV19 with TRBJ2-6; possible D gene TRBD1, 5 bases. This CDR3 comprises 17 residues. Germline V gives CDR1 LNHDA, CDR2 SQIVND (reference sequence). Deletions cut 1 base from V and 0 bases from J, with 10 bases between. The CDR3 is CASSIVGVPSGANVLTF. CDR3 nucleotides: TGTGCCAGTAGTATAGTAGGGGTCCCCTCTGGGGCCAACGTCCTGACTTTC.

The rearrangement uses TRBV4-3 and TRBJ2-7; D unresolved. The CDR3 loop spans 13 amino acids. Looked up from germline, CDR1 is LGHNA and CDR2 is YSLEER. V lost 0 bases to trimming and J lost 3 bases, with 6 bases between them. For the CDR3, the DNA is TGCGCCAGCAGCCAAGACCTGAGCTACGAGCAGTACTTC. It encodes CASSQDLSYEQYF.

The chain combines TRBV5-1 with TRBJ2-7; D is perhaps TRBD1 (6 bases). The CDR3 is made up of 14 amino acids. Looked up from germline, CDR1 is SGHRS and CDR2 is YFSETQ. Trimming removed 0 bases at V and 6 bases at J, with 13 bases between. DNA for the CDR3: TGCGCCAGCAGCTTGGTAGGGGTCAGGGGCGAGCAGTACTTC. Translated: CASSLVGVRGEQYF.

The chain carries TRBV4-1 and TRBJ2-7; D may be TRBD2 (5 bases). Looked up from germline, CDR1 is MGHRA and CDR2 is YSYEKL. The CDR3 totals 14 residues. V shed 4 bases and J shed 3 bases, with 13 bases lying between them. The DNA for the CDR3 is TGCGCCAGCAGCCCAATGGCTAGCTACTACGAGCAGTACTTC. It translates to CASSPMASYYEQYF.

The chain has TRBV19 and TRBJ1-1, with TRBD1 as a possible D gene (5 bases). Per germline, CDR1 LNHDA and CDR2 SQIVND (reference sequence). The CDR3 spans 12 residues. Trimming left V 6 bases short and J 7 bases short, with 12 bases between. CDR3: CASSPRVGEAFF. DNA of the CDR3: TGTGCCAGTAGCCCCAGGGTGGGTGAAGCTTTCTTT.

This chain joins TRBV9 and TRBJ2-7, with 9 bases that match TRBD2. Germline lookup yields CDR1 SGDLS and CDR2 YYNGEE. The CDR3 contains 14 residues. After removal of 2 bases from V and 5 bases from J, the junction contained 5 bases not matched to a gene. The CDR3 sequence is CASSVSGSIDEQYF. CDR3 DNA sequence: TGTGCCAGCAGCGTTAGCGGGAGTATCGACGAGCAGTACTTC.

V is TRBV4-2 and J is TRBJ2-7; 9 bases agree with TRBD2. Germline CDR1 and CDR2: LGHNA and YNFKEQ. The CDR3 sequence is 15 residues long. V dropped 0 bases and J dropped 2; count of bases not matched to a gene: 2. CDR3 loop: CASSQDGGRAYEQYF. CDR3 nucleotides: TGTGCCAGCAGCCAAGACGGCGGGAGGGCCTACGAGCAGTACTTC.

The chain joins TRBV7-9 to TRBJ1-1; TRBD1 agrees at 7 bases. V lost 5 bases and J lost 4; bases outside the gene matches: 7. The CDR3 is made up of 14 amino acids. CDR1 is SEHNR and CDR2 is FQNEAQ in the germline V gene (reference sequence). The CDR3 sequence is CASSADREVTEAFF. CDR3 coding DNA: TGTGCCAGCAGCGCCGACAGGGAGGTCACTGAAGCTTTCTTT.